The text below deals with one TCR beta chain. This CDR3 has 14 residues. Germline lookup yields CDR1 SSHAT and CDR2 FNYEAQ (reference sequence). V lost 8 bases, J lost 6 bases, and 19 bases lay in between. Using immunoSEQ multiplex PCR, the repertoire was profiled, and TCRdb retains in-frame clones only, with some absent. The table lists more than 150,000 clones, 80% to 90% of them singletons, with approximately 12% in the top ten. The record originates from a study of blood T cell repertoires in COVID-19. Turning to the study itself: Italy, Spain and the United States were the sources of the convalescent and acute COVID-19 samples.

This receptor was obtained from a woman aged 80 or older with COVID-19, enrolled during active disease. J is TRBJ1-1 and V is TRBV7-7; D is possibly TRBD1 (5 bases). Source material: peripheral blood. The CDR3 DNA is TGTGCCAGCCCCAGGGTAACGGGTCCCGCTGAAGCTTTCTTT. Residues: CASPRVTGPAEAFF.